This T cell receptor (beta chain) comes out of a study of blood T cell repertoires in COVID-19. Study-level background: COVID-19 samples, acute and convalescent, were from the United States, Italy and Spain. PBMCs, B-cell-depleted T cells, or T cells provided the cDNA or gDNA that made up the material.

The CDR3 is made up of 16 amino acids. J gave up 5 bases and V 3 bases, and 5 bases lay outside the gene matches. The germline gives CDR1 SGHRS, CDR2 YFSETQ. Per the original methods: Amplification from reference gene primers served as the basis for estimated nucleated cell counts. The data were produced by immunoSEQ multiplex PCR, yet TCRdb's version contains in-frame clones alone and is incomplete. The D gene and trimming were derived from the DNA, and the V and J assignments and clone size from that table. This table holds some 110,000 clones, roughly 80% found once. This chain connects TRBV5-1 to TRBJ2-1; 13 bases map to TRBD2. This clonotype originated in a man aged 65-85 years with acute or convalescent COVID-19. Sequences were obtained from peripheral blood. The DNA for the CDR3 is TGCGCCAGCAGCTGGGGGACTAGCGGGAAAGACAATGAGCAGTTCTTC. This encodes CASSWGTSGKDNEQFF.